The next 30 T cell receptor beta chains were all read from a single sample in a study of vaccination and CD4 T cells after COVID-19. These receptors are not linked to any known antigen. Treatment denoted: roughly 10-day PBMC culture with coronavirus spike peptide pools or control peptides (ViraFEST assay). Researchers used the Oncomine TCR Beta short-read assay to sequence DNA from cultured CD4+ T cells. Each CDR3 protein gets one entry after TCRdb re-called the PCR reads with MiXCR. The table has approximately 9,000 distinct CDR3 sequences, approximately 50% seen once. The sample was CD4+ T cells from blood, cultured in vitro. Receptors were obtained from a human donor who had recovered from COVID-19.

This chain uses TRBV6-4 with TRBJ1-2, with D possibly being TRBD1 (5 bases). The CDR3 is 14 residues long. Germline CDR1 and CDR2: MRHNA and SNTAGT. Trimming left V 4 bases short and J 3 bases short, with 12 bases between. The CDR3 region has the DNA TGTGCCAGCAGTGGGGATAGCAGGGACTATGGCTACACCTTC. It yields the protein CASSGDSRDYGYTF.

This clonotype was counted between two and nine times. The chain has TRBV10-1 and TRBJ1-1; TRBD1 agrees at 8 bases. This CDR3 spans 14 amino acids. CDR1 and CDR2 (germline): WNHNN, SYGVQD (reference sequence). The ends lost 6 bases at V and 2 bases at J; junction bases unmatched: 5. The CDR3 coding sequence is TGCGCCAGCAGCCCCGGACAGGGAAACACTGAAGCTTTCTTT. Encoded protein: CASSPGQGNTEAFF.

This clonotype was counted only a few times. The rearrangement uses TRBV25-1 and TRBJ1-2; D is unclear. V lost 0 bases, J lost 5 bases, and 10 bases lay in between. CDR3 length: 14 amino acids. Looked up from germline, CDR1 is MGHDK and CDR2 is SYGVNS. CDR3: CASSEYGMRYGYTF. The CDR3 region has the DNA TGTGCCAGCAGTGAATATGGGATGCGGTATGGCTACACCTTC.

This chain uses TRBV7-9 with TRBJ2-3, with D possibly being TRBD2 (6 bases). CDR3 length equals 14 residues. Germline loops: CDR1 SEHNR, CDR2 FQNEAQ (reference sequence). V lost 5 bases and J 3 bases, leaving 12 bases between the germline ends. The CDR3 here is CASSPGTPTDTQYF. Written as DNA, the CDR3 is TGTGCCAGCAGCCCGGGGACTCCTACAGATACGCAGTATTTT. Variable domain in full (rest from reference TRBV7-9 and TRBJ2-3): DTGVSQNPRHKITKRGQNVTFRCDPISEHNRLYWYRQTLGQGPEFLTYFQNEAQLEKSRLLSDRFSAERPKGSFSTLEIQRTEQGDSAMYLCASSPGTPTDTQYFGPGTRLTVL.

V usage is TRBV7-8 and J usage is TRBJ1-2; unclear D gene. Germline lookup yields CDR1 SGHVS and CDR2 FQNEAQ. The CDR3 contains 13 residues. The V end lost 3 bases, the J end lost 8 bases, and 13 bases lay between the germline ends. The CDR3 DNA sequence: TGTGCCAGCAGCTTTTTGGGAAGTGAGGGCTACACCTTC. It specifies CASSFLGSEGYTF.

This chain joins TRBV30 and TRBJ1-1, with 7 bases lining up with TRBD1. The CDR3 runs to 13 residues. Trimming removed 6 bases from V and 6 bases from J; junction bases left unmatched: 10. CDR1 is GTSNPN and CDR2 is SVGIG in the germline V gene (reference sequence). DNA of the CDR3: TGTGCCTGCCAGGTGACAGGGAGCCCTGAAGCTTTCTTT. Protein sequence: CACQVTGSPEAFF.

This clonotype is labeled as medium-sized. This chain links TRBV19 with TRBJ2-3; 7 bases map to TRBD2. The CDR3 has 14 amino acids. CDR1 is LNHDA and CDR2 is SQIVND in the germline V gene (reference sequence). V lost 4 bases to trimming and J lost 3 bases; unmatched junction nucleotides: 4. DNA of the CDR3: TGTGCCAGTAGTAAGGGCGGGGGAACAGATACGCAGTATTTT. This gives the protein CASSKGGGTDTQYF. Drawing the rest from reference TRBV19 and TRBJ2-3, the complete variable domain is DGGITQSPKYLFRKEGQNVTLSCEQNLNHDAMYWYRQDPGQGLRLIYYSQIVNDFQKGDIAEGYSVSREKKESFPLTVTSAQKNPTAFYLCASSKGGGTDTQYFGPGTRLTVL.

The rearrangement uses TRBV30 and TRBJ2-5; D may correspond to TRBD1 or TRBD2 (5 bases each). Per the germline V gene, CDR1 is GTSNPN and CDR2 is SVGIG (reference sequence). This CDR3 comprises 11 residues. The CDR3 coding sequence is TGTTCCGGGACGTCCCAAGAGACCCAGTACTTC. Translated: CSGTSQETQYF.

The rearrangement joins TRBV7-9 to TRBJ2-3, with TRBD2 matching over 13 bases. V lost 1 base and J lost 4; bases outside the gene matches: 2. Looked up from germline, CDR1 is SEHNR and CDR2 is FQNEAQ (reference sequence). CDR3 length: 16 residues. The CDR3 is CASSLGTSGGADTQYF. The CDR3 DNA is TGTGCCAGCAGCTTAGGGACTAGCGGGGGTGCAGATACGCAGTATTTT.

This sequence joins TRBV12-3 or TRBV12-4 and TRBJ2-1; D remains ambiguous. This CDR3 spans 13 amino acids. Trimming pared 5 bases from V and 4 bases from J, leaving 9 bases between. The CDR3 sequence: CASSPSRYNEQFF. In DNA, the CDR3 is TGTGCCAGCAGTCCGTCACGGTACAATGAGCAGTTCTTC.

This clonotype occurred a few times. V and J are TRBV2 and TRBJ2-7, with 12 bases identical to TRBD1. CDR1 SNHLY and CDR2 FYNNEI come from the germline V gene. With 5 bases clipped from V and 7 bases from J, the junction kept 9 bases outside the gene matches. This CDR3 has 15 residues. In DNA, the CDR3 is TGTGCCAGCAGTAAGGGACAGGGGGCTTCAAGGGAGCAGTACTTC. Residues: CASSKGQGASREQYF.

This clonotype was found a few times. The CDR3 bases are TGCAGCCGAGCGGGGGGGTCCACAGATACGCAGTATTTT. Translating gives CSRAGGSTDTQYF. V is TRBV20-1 and J is TRBJ2-3; the match to TRBD2 covers 10 bases. Germline assignment: CDR1 DFQATT and CDR2 SNEGSKA (reference sequence). The CDR3 loop spans 13 amino acids.

This clonotype was observed a handful of times. The CDR3 reads CSAHATGVANTEAFF. CDR3 DNA sequence: TGCAGTGCGCACGCCACGGGGGTCGCGAACACTGAAGCTTTCTTT. The genes are TRBV20-1 and TRBJ1-1; D might be TRBD1 (5 bases). Trimming cost V 6 bases and J 1 base, with 18 bases left between them. The CDR3 has 15 residues. Germline CDR1 is DFQATT and CDR2 is SNEGSKA (reference sequence).

A few counts support this clonotype. This chain uses TRBV12-5 with TRBJ1-5; D gene ambiguous. Per the germline V gene, CDR1 is LGHNT and CDR2 is FRNRAP. The CDR3 consists of 12 residues. V lost 7 bases to trimming and J lost 3 bases, with 7 bases between them. In DNA, the CDR3 is TGTGCTAGTGCCAGAGTCAATCAGCCCCAGCATTTT. Its translation: CASARVNQPQHF.

The chain combines TRBV5-1 with TRBJ1-2; D perhaps matches TRBD1 (5 bases). CDR3 length: 13 residues. Germline CDR1 is SGHRS and CDR2 is YFSETQ. Trimming took 4 bases from V and 5 from J, leaving 12 bases between them. CDR3 residues: CASSPGPVYGYTF. CDR3 in DNA: TGCGCCAGCAGCCCGGGGCCAGTATATGGCTACACCTTC.

Worth noting for this clonotype: The final CDR3 position lacks the conserved phenylalanine or tryptophan, pointing to a likely read error. The V and J genes are TRBV6-1 and TRBJ1-2; 7 nucleotides align to TRBD1. CDR1 and CDR2 (germline): MNHNS, SASEGT. This CDR3 has 15 amino acids. After removal of 8 bases from V and 1 base from J, the junction contained 10 bases not matched to a gene. The CDR3 sequence is CASSPRQGINYGYTS. The CDR3 region has the DNA TGTGCCAGCTCCCCAAGACAGGGAATTAACTATGGCTACACCTCC.

This rearrangement joins TRBV12-3 or TRBV12-4 to TRBJ1-5, with D perhaps TRBD1 (5 bases). Trimming removed 5 bases at V and 4 bases at J, with 9 bases between. The CDR3 has 13 amino acids. The CDR3 DNA is TGTGCCAGCAGTAAGACAGCTAATCAGCCCCAGCATTTT. This gives the protein CASSKTANQPQHF.

The chain has TRBV19 and TRBJ1-1; D is undetermined. CDR1 and CDR2 from the germline V gene are LNHDA and SQIVND (reference sequence). The CDR3 has 17 amino acids. Trimming stripped 4 bases from V and 3 bases from J, with 21 bases between. This CDR3 reads CASSTNPWALSDTEAFF. In DNA form, the CDR3 reads TGTGCCAGTAGTACTAATCCTTGGGCACTCTCGGACACTGAAGCTTTCTTT.

The chain carries TRBV5-4 and TRBJ2-6, with unresolved D. This CDR3 has 16 amino acids. Trimming took 0 bases from V and 0 from J, leaving 7 bases between them. Germline V gene sequence: CDR1 SGHNT, CDR2 YYREEE (reference sequence). The CDR3 is CASSLGPPSGANVLTF. CDR3 sequence (DNA): TGTGCCAGCAGCTTGGGTCCCCCCTCTGGGGCCAACGTCCTGACTTTC.

This rearrangement joins TRBV7-8 to TRBJ2-7; possible D gene TRBD1, 6 bases. The V end was cut by 4 bases, the J end by 1 base, with 14 bases between. The germline V gene has CDR1 SGHVS and CDR2 FQNEAQ. There are 15 residues in the CDR3. This chain's CDR3 is CASSSKTGGSYEQYF. CDR3 nucleotides: TGTGCCAGCAGCTCCAAGACAGGAGGTTCCTACGAGCAGTACTTC.

The chain uses TRBV7-2 and TRBJ2-7; TRBD1 agrees at 10 bases. CDR3 length equals 15 residues. The germline gives CDR1 SGHTA, CDR2 FQGNSA. The V segment lost 4 bases and the J segment 8 bases; nucleotides outside the gene matches: 11. The CDR3 bases are TGTGCCAGCAGCTATCGCCGGGACAGGGGCTTAAAGCAGTACTTC. Protein sequence: CASSYRRDRGLKQYF.

The chain recombines TRBV6-1 with TRBJ2-7; D is uncertain. Trimming removed 7 bases at V and 0 bases at J, with 16 bases between. Germline-derived CDR1 and CDR2 are MNHNS and SASEGT. This CDR3 has 15 residues. Here the CDR3 reads CASNVSTASSYEQYF. Here the CDR3 DNA reads TGTGCCAGCAACGTTTCGACCGCCAGCTCCTACGAGCAGTACTTC.

This chain connects TRBV7-9 to TRBJ1-1, with D possibly being TRBD1 (5 bases). V was clipped by 2 bases and J by 1 base, with 17 bases between them. This CDR3 contains 17 residues. Germline V gene sequence: CDR1 SEHNR, CDR2 FQNEAQ (reference sequence). CDR3 residues: CASSLSSWGRPNTEAFF. CDR3 DNA sequence: TGTGCCAGCAGCTTATCGTCGTGGGGACGGCCGAACACTGAAGCTTTCTTT.

The rearrangement links TRBV7-2 to TRBJ1-1; D not certain. The germline V gene has CDR1 SGHTA and CDR2 FQGNSA. Trimming removed 5 bases from V and 1 base from J, with 8 bases in between. The CDR3 contains 13 residues. The CDR3 DNA sequence: TGTGCCAGCAGCGATTACAAGAACACTGAAGCTTTCTTT. Its protein product is CASSDYKNTEAFF.

The rearrangement uses TRBV30 and TRBJ1-1; 8 nucleotides align to TRBD1. Germline trimming cut 0 bases from V and 3 bases from J; bases unmatched to any gene: 9. CDR3 length: 16 amino acids. Germline CDR1 reads GTSNPN; CDR2 reads SVGIG (reference sequence). The CDR3 region has the DNA TGTGCCTGGAGTGTCCACAGGGGGGGGTTGGACACTGAAGCTTTCTTT. This gives the protein CAWSVHRGGLDTEAFF.

The chain links TRBV12-5 to TRBJ2-1, with 12 bases aligning to TRBD2. V trimming: 7 bases; J trimming: 8 bases; junction bases outside the gene matches: 9. The CDR3 length is 15 residues. CDR1 is LGHNT, CDR2 FRNRAP, per germline. Here the CDR3 DNA reads TGTGCTAGTGCGCTAGCGGGGGGGCCTGGGGATGAGCAGTTCTTC. Translated: CASALAGGPGDEQFF.

The chain's CDR3 is CASSFSKDEQFF. CDR3 DNA: TGTGCCAGCAGCTTTAGTAAGGATGAGCAGTTCTTC. This sequence joins TRBV7-2 and TRBJ2-1; no definite D call. CDR1 SGHTA and CDR2 FQGNSA come from the germline V gene. V was pared by 3 bases and J by 8 bases, with 8 bases between. There are 12 residues in the CDR3.

The rearrangement links TRBV7-2 to TRBJ2-5; D could derive from TRBD1 or TRBD2 (5 bases each). V lost 3 bases, J lost 1 base, and 12 bases lay in between. The germline CDR1 and CDR2 sequences are SGHTA and FQGNSA. The CDR3 totals 15 residues. CDR3 nucleotides: TGTGCCAGCAGCTTCCGACGGGGCGCCCAAGAGACCCAGTACTTC. Protein product: CASSFRRGAQETQYF.

This clonotype was counted a few times. V and J are TRBV14 and TRBJ1-2, with D perhaps TRBD1 (6 bases). Trimming cost V 3 bases and J 2 bases, with 16 bases left between them. The CDR3 has 16 amino acids. Germline CDR1 reads SGHDN; CDR2 reads FVKESK. This chain's CDR3 is CASSHSLVRGNYGYTF. CDR3 nucleotides: TGTGCCAGCAGCCATTCCCTCGTTAGGGGGAACTATGGCTACACCTTC.

This clonotype came up a few times. This chain joins TRBV6-2 or TRBV6-3 and TRBJ2-2; D may be TRBD2 (7 bases). The CDR3 loop spans 15 amino acids. CDR1 and CDR2 from the germline V gene are MNHEY and SVGEGT. V was clipped by 5 bases and J by 0 bases, with 10 bases between them. CDR3 sequence reads: CASSGGGANTGELFF. The CDR3 DNA is TGTGCCAGCAGTGGCGGGGGCGCGAACACCGGGGAGCTGTTTTTT.